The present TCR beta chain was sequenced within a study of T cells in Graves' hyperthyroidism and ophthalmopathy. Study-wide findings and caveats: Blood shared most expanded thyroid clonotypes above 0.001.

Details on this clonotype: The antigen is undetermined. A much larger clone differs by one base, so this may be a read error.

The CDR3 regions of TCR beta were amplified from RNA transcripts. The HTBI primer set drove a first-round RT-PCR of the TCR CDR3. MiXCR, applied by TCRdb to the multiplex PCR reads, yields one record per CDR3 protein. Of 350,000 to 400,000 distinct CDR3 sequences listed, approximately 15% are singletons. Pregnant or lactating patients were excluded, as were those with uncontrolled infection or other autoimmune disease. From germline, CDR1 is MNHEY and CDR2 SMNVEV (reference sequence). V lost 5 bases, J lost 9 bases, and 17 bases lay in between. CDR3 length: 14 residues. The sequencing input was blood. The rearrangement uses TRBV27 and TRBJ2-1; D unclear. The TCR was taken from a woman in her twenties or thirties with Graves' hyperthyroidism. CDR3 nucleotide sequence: TGTGCCAGCAGTATCGGCTCTGATAGTAGTGAGCAGTTCTTC. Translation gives CASSIGSDSSEQFF.